One and the same sample provided the 14 T cell receptor beta chains below, sequenced in a study of T cell changes during pregnancy in multiple sclerosis (dated by TCRdb to about 2019). The library was produced with the immunoSEQ multiplex PCR assay. TCRdb mirrors the immuneACCESS table, restricted to in-frame sequences. Some clones are absent from its copies; in checked studies, under half trace to an unresolved V gene, and the reason for the others is unknown. This sample gives about 59,000 clones in total; over 90% of them show up just once. Jointly, the top ten make up roughly 2.6% of the sample. Sequencing was performed on CD8+ T cells from peripheral blood mononuclear cells, taken in the third trimester of pregnancy. All receptors come from a female donor with multiple sclerosis, enrolled in a pregnancy study.

V gene TRBV30 combines with J gene TRBJ1-2, with no clear D. Per germline, CDR1 GTSNPN and CDR2 SVGIG (reference sequence). The CDR3 has 14 residues. V was trimmed by 7 bases and J by 4 bases, leaving 19 bases between them. CDR3 bases: TGTGCCTCCTTTCCTACCACCTCAAGCTATGGCTACACCTTC. Translation: CASFPTTSSYGYTF.

V gene TRBV4-1 combines with J gene TRBJ1-1, with D perhaps TRBD1 (5 bases). CDR1 and CDR2 from the germline V gene are MGHRA and YSYEKL. The CDR3 sequence is 13 residues long. V was clipped by 0 bases and J by 11 bases, with 13 bases between them. The DNA for the CDR3 is TGCGCCAGCAGCCAAGAGGGGGGGATAAGGGCTTTCTTT. This codes for CASSQEGGIRAFF.

The CDR3 DNA reads TGTGCCAGCTCACCATTGGAAACAGGGAGGGCAGATACGCAGTATTTT. Amino acids: CASSPLETGRADTQYF. This chain connects TRBV18 to TRBJ2-3, with TRBD2 as a possible D gene (7 bases). Between the trimmed V and J ends, which lost 2 bases and 4 bases, there was a span of 16 bases. The germline gives CDR1 KGHSH, CDR2 LQKENI. This CDR3 has 16 amino acids.

The rearrangement uses TRBV5-1 and TRBJ1-1; 7 bases match TRBD1. The germline CDR1 and CDR2 sequences are SGHRS and YFSETQ. This CDR3 contains 15 residues. V lost 4 bases to trimming and J lost 0 bases; unmatched junction nucleotides: 6. CDR3 residues: CASSPPTGMNTEAFF. CDR3 bases: TGCGCCAGCAGCCCGCCGACAGGGATGAACACTGAAGCTTTCTTT.

With respect to this clone: The sample contains more than one DNA sequence encoding this CDR3. V is TRBV19 and J is TRBJ2-7; D gene ambiguous. V was clipped by 3 bases and J by 0 bases, with 6 bases between them. The V gene's germline CDR1 is LNHDA and CDR2 SQIVND (reference sequence). The CDR3 length is 13 residues. CDR3 protein: CASSIGGSYEQYF. The CDR3, as DNA: TGTGCCAGTAGTATTGGCGGCTCCTACGAGCAGTACTTC.

On this clone: A read error may account for a junction end that differs from germline. This chain connects TRBV28 to TRBJ2-7, with D tentatively TRBD2 (6 bases). CDR1 MDHEN and CDR2 SYDVKM come from the germline V gene. This CDR3 region has 15 residues. CDR3 nucleotides: TGTGCCAGCGGTTTTTCCCCTGGGGGGACCTACGAGCAGTACTTC. Protein: CASGFSPGGTYEQYF.

The chain has TRBV19 and TRBJ1-5; tentatively, D is TRBD1 (5 bases). Looked up from germline, CDR1 is LNHDA and CDR2 is SQIVND (reference sequence). The CDR3 contains 15 residues. Deletions cut 5 bases from V and 0 bases from J, with 11 bases between. CDR3 amino acids: CASSWGSHSNQPQHF. Written as DNA, the CDR3 is TGTGCCAGTAGTTGGGGCAGTCATAGCAATCAGCCCCAGCATTTT.

The chain has TRBV7-6 and TRBJ2-5, with 7 bases fitting TRBD2. Germline V gene sequence: CDR1 SGHVS, CDR2 FNYEAQ. V trimming: 1 base; J trimming: 1 base; junction bases outside the gene matches: 6. This CDR3 contains 16 residues. CDR3 in DNA: TGTGCCAGCAGCTTAGAAGGGCTAGCGGTCCAAGAGACCCAGTACTTC. Amino acids: CASSLEGLAVQETQYF. Drawing the rest from reference TRBV7-6 and TRBJ2-5, the complete variable domain is GAGVSQSPRYKVTKRGQDVALRCDPISGHVSLYWYRQALGQGPEFLTYFNYEAQQDKSGLPNDRFSAERPEGSISTLTIQRTEQRDSAMYRCASSLEGLAVQETQYFGPGTRLLVL.

The V call is TRBV7-9, the J call TRBJ2-2; 8 positions match TRBD2. Germline values: CDR1 SEHNR, CDR2 FQNEAQ (reference sequence). Trimming removed 6 bases from V and 2 bases from J; junction bases left unmatched: 8. The CDR3 sequence is 16 residues long. The CDR3 loop reads CASSPTSGANTGELFF. CDR3 in DNA: TGTGCCAGCAGTCCTACTAGCGGAGCTAACACCGGGGAGCTGTTTTTT.

This rearrangement joins TRBV19 to TRBJ2-1; D remains unclear. Trimming removed 7 bases at V and 1 base at J, with 8 bases between. This CDR3 is built from 13 residues. Germline V gene data show CDR1 as LNHDA and CDR2 as SQIVND (reference sequence). The CDR3 loop reads CASTTESYNEQFF. Here the CDR3 DNA reads TGTGCCAGTACAACAGAATCCTACAATGAGCAGTTCTTC.

This CDR3 is CASSEGHSNTEAFF. For the CDR3, the DNA is TGCGCCAGCAGCGAGGGACACTCGAACACTGAAGCTTTCTTT. V is TRBV5-1 and J is TRBJ1-1; D is possibly TRBD1 (6 bases). Trimming left V 4 bases short and J 1 base short, with 11 bases between. The CDR3 runs to 14 residues. Per germline, CDR1 SGHRS and CDR2 YFSETQ.

This chain connects TRBV4-1 to TRBJ2-7; tentatively, D is TRBD2 (5 bases). Germline V gene data show CDR1 as MGHRA and CDR2 as YSYEKL. CDR3 size: 14 residues. Trimming pared 0 bases from V and 3 bases from J, leaving 9 bases between. As DNA, the CDR3 is TGCGCCAGCAGCCAAGAAGGGAGAAGCTACGAGCAGTACTTC. Amino acid sequence: CASSQEGRSYEQYF.

Turning to this clone: In the same sample, other DNA sequences code for this CDR3. The CDR3 reads CASSISASYEQYF. DNA for the CDR3: TGTGCCAGTAGTATCAGCGCCTCCTACGAGCAGTACTTC. The rearrangement uses TRBV19 and TRBJ2-7; no reliable D call. V was cut by 3 bases and J by 0 bases, with 6 bases left in between. Germline V lookup: CDR1 LNHDA, CDR2 SQIVND (reference sequence). The CDR3 totals 13 residues.

The gene calls are TRBV13 and TRBJ1-3; D is ambiguous. The CDR3 is 13 residues long. Trimming removed 3 bases at V and 0 bases at J, with 3 bases between. Germline assignment: CDR1 PRHDT and CDR2 FYEKMQ (reference sequence). The CDR3 loop is CASSFYSGNTIYF. CDR3 bases: TGTGCCAGCAGCTTTTACTCTGGAAACACCATATATTTT.